The rows below give T cell receptor beta chains drawn from one sample of a study of cytomegalovirus exposure and HLA in healthy donors. The table came from immunoSEQ multiplex PCR; TCRdb's copy has only in-frame clones and leaves some out. The sample contains over 120,000 clones, 74% of which appear only once. Source material: PBMCs. These receptors were taken from a man aged 18 to 29 in good health and CMV-seropositive. Both conserved end residues are part of each CDR3. The D gene is left open where the match is weak. A clone size is listed for some rows: how often the clone was seen (once, few, many), or a class if it is expanded.

j_call clone_size v_call d_call cdr3_aa cdr3_nt
TRBJ2-7 . TRBV4-3 TRBD2 CASSQGLASYEQYF TGCGCCAGCAGCCAAGGACTAGCGAGCTACGAGCAGTACTTC
TRBJ2-7 . TRBV6-1 TRBD1 CASSLEGASSYEQYF TGTGCCAGCAGCCTAGAGGGGGCTAGCTCCTACGAGCAGTACTTC
TRBJ1-2 . TRBV6-6 . CASSLTGSHGYTF TGTGCCAGCAGCCTCACAGGGTCCCATGGCTACACCTTC
TRBJ2-7 . TRBV9 TRBD2 CASSVVAGGPNEQYF TGTGCCAGCAGCGTAGTAGCGGGAGGGCCCAACGAGCAGTACTTC
TRBJ1-3 . TRBV5-1 . CASSLDPSANTIYF TGCGCCAGCAGCTTGGACCCGTCCGCGAACACCATATATTTT
TRBJ2-2 . TRBV18 TRBD2 CASSSRTSGGTVGTGELFF TGTGCCAGCTCATCCCGGACTAGCGGAGGGACGGTGGGAACCGGGGAGCTGTTTTTT
TRBJ2-1 . TRBV2 TRBD1 CASRDRGDEQFF TGTGCCAGCCGAGACAGGGGGGATGAGCAGTTCTTC
TRBJ2-7 . TRBV28 TRBD2 CASRSSGGGIYEQYF TGTGCCAGCAGGTCGAGCGGGGGCGGGATCTACGAGCAGTACTTC
TRBJ2-3 . TRBV7-3 TRBD1 CASSLGQVTDTQYF TGTGCCAGCAGCCTGGGACAGGTCACAGATACGCAGTATTTT
TRBJ2-5 . TRBV14 . CASSQKGLPATQYF TGTGCCAGCAGCCAAAAGGGACTTCCGGCGACCCAGTACTTC
TRBJ2-7 few TRBV5-8 . CASSLGRGSSYEQYF TGTGCCAGCAGCTTGGGCCGCGGAAGCTCCTACGAGCAGTACTTC
TRBJ2-2 . TRBV7-3 TRBD1 CASSPTGGTNTGELFF TGTGCCAGCAGCCCCACAGGGGGAACGAACACCGGGGAGCTGTTTTTT
TRBJ1-5 . TRBV28 . CASRVGTANQPQHF TGTGCCAGCAGGGTTGGGACTGCCAATCAGCCCCAGCATTTT
TRBJ1-2 few TRBV2 . CASSVSTTFYTF TGTGCCAGCAGTGTCTCGACAACCTTCTACACCTTC
TRBJ2-7 . TRBV6-5 . CASSYAGSSYEQYF TGTGCCAGCAGTTACGCGGGTTCGTCCTACGAGCAGTACTTC
TRBJ1-2 few TRBV2 . CASSVWGSGGYTF TGTGCCAGCAGTGTCTGGGGTAGCGGTGGCTACACCTTC
TRBJ2-7 . TRBV30 . CAWSFSGTSYEQYF TGTGCCTGGAGTTTCTCCGGGACATCCTACGAGCAGTACTTC
TRBJ2-3 . TRBV6-4 . CASSEQGIEADTQYF TGTGCCAGCAGTGAACAGGGCATAGAGGCAGATACGCAGTATTTT
TRBJ1-6 . TRBV6-5 . CASSYYGYGGSPLHF TGTGCCAGCAGTTACTATGGCTACGGGGGTTCACCCCTCCACTTT
TRBJ2-1 . TRBV9 . CASSVGPPLYAAKEQFF TGTGCCAGCAGCGTAGGCCCTCCGCTCTACGCCGCCAAGGAGCAGTTCTTC
TRBJ2-1 . TRBV11-3 TRBD2 CASSGGGRAYNEQFF TGTGCCAGCAGCGGGGGTGGGAGGGCCTACAATGAGCAGTTCTTC
TRBJ2-6 . TRBV7-9 . CASSKSGSNNVLTF TGTGCCAGCAGCAAATCCGGGTCGAACAACGTCCTGACTTTC
TRBJ2-7 . TRBV6-5 TRBD2 CASSYNSGGAYEQYF TGTGCCAGCAGTTACAACAGCGGGGGGGCCTACGAGCAGTACTTC